This is a list of T cell receptor beta chains from one sample in a study of cytomegalovirus exposure and HLA in healthy donors. Profiled with immunoSEQ multiplex PCR; TCRdb holds only in-frame clones, not every one. The sample has around 99,000 clones, 77% seen once. The specimen was PBMCs. The receptor set was obtained from a male donor in good health and CMV-seronegative. Each CDR3 is given with its conserved first and last residue. For some rows the clone size is stated as once, few or many, or as a class when expanded; others skip it.

V: TRBV5-1
size: -
CDR3: CASSLGAANTGELFF

V: TRBV10-1
size: -
CDR3: CASSESGTPTGELFF

V: TRBV7-2
size: -
CDR3: CASSARLTGENTEAFF

V: TRBV12-5
size: -
CDR3: CASALGGDTDTQYF

V: TRBV5-4
size: -
CDR3: CASSSRQNYEQYF

V: TRBV6-5
size: -
CDR3: CAGSYSGRNTEAFF

V: TRBV7-9
size: -
CDR3: CASSAAGVGANVLTF

V: TRBV5-1
size: -
CDR3: CASSLEGTGPKNEQFF

V: TRBV5-8
size: -
CDR3: CASSRRYVGSDTQYF

V: TRBV19
size: -
CDR3: CASSIVHATNEKLFF

V: TRBV28
size: -
CDR3: CASWTGSYEQYF

V: TRBV6-5
size: -
CDR3: CASSLSGIMVEAFF

V: TRBV29-1
size: -
CDR3: CSAIRGQGGQNEQFF

V: TRBV4-1
size: -
CDR3: CASSHPLAGHPTDTQYF

V: TRBV15
size: -
CDR3: CATSRWTSGNYEQYF

V: TRBV6-5
size: -
CDR3: CASSYSSQTLTDTQYF

V: TRBV7-3
size: -
CDR3: CASSPYGDRVSRELFF

V: TRBV7-9
size: few
CDR3: CASRPDGGHSYNEQFF

V: TRBV2
size: -
CDR3: CASRTSGRSYNEQFF

V: TRBV9
size: -
CDR3: CASSRDRVGEKLFF

V: TRBV13
size: -
CDR3: CASSLGLNKNIQYF

V: TRBV5-1
size: -
CDR3: CASSLVGATDTQYF

V: TRBV29-1
size: few
CDR3: CSGTTGGAGEQYF

V: TRBV18
size: -
CDR3: CASSPEETQYF

V: TRBV5-4
size: -
CDR3: CASSQVGGINYGYTF

V: TRBV6-5
size: -
CDR3: CASSYSTGGETQYF

V: TRBV28
size: once
CDR3: CASRISGTGALNTEAFF

V: TRBV19
size: -
CDR3: CASSLAGGRSTDTQYF

V: TRBV11-2
size: -
CDR3: CASRDGVLPDEKLFF

V: TRBV2
size: -
CDR3: CAGGGGGNQPQHF

V: TRBV23-1
size: -
CDR3: CASSQSSGAGNQPQHF

V: TRBV12-5
size: -
CDR3: CASGSTGTRDEKLFF

V: TRBV15
size: -
CDR3: CATSRSGGNRNEKLFF

V: TRBV10-3
size: -
CDR3: CAISDSGGTEAFF

V: TRBV7-9
size: -
CDR3: CASSLFRGRGGTDTQYF

V: TRBV4-1
size: few
CDR3: CASSPGQGGFVSETQYF

V: TRBV7-8
size: -
CDR3: CASSLTTPSYEQYF

V: TRBV4-2
size: -
CDR3: CASSQDPGKGYTF

V: TRBV5-1
size: once
CDR3: CASSSGDRPSTDTQYF

V: TRBV7-2
size: once
CDR3: CASSLVLAGVQETQYF

V: TRBV11-2
size: -
CDR3: CASSAGTKTYQPQHF

V: TRBV5-4
size: -
CDR3: CASRSKAASGTNEQFF

V: TRBV7-8
size: -
CDR3: CASSLGQTNEQFF

V: TRBV6-6
size: once
CDR3: CASSYWVARQDTQYF

V: TRBV5-8
size: -
CDR3: CASSLALSGSSYEQYF

V: TRBV29-1
size: -
CDR3: CSVGTSYEQYF

V: TRBV30
size: once
CDR3: CAWSVPRQGFYGYTF

V: TRBV6-1
size: -
CDR3: CASSERPGLAGRETQYF

V: TRBV19
size: -
CDR3: CASSESGSSYEQYF

V: TRBV4-1
size: -
CDR3: CASSQLYQAGSYEQYF

V: TRBV5-6
size: few
CDR3: CASSQRTGGNTIYF

V: TRBV29-1
size: -
CDR3: CSGTSGAYEQYF

V: TRBV7-6
size: -
CDR3: CASSLIVGSSTDTQYF

V: TRBV10-3
size: -
CDR3: CAIRQGGYQPQHF

V: TRBV10-3
size: -
CDR3: CASRGATNEKLFF